This paragraph reports one T cell receptor beta chain. What it binds is not known. The data stem from a study of metastatic and nonmetastatic thyroid tumors. Looking at the study overall: A comparison of repertoires was made across blood and tumor or nodule tissue from malignant and benign thyroid patients.

Germline CDR1 and CDR2: LGHNA and YNFKEQ. V was pared by 8 bases and J by 4 bases, with 5 bases of the junction left unmatched. The CDR3 sequence is 13 residues long. Thyroid surgery took place with no prior treatment in any patient. Study-wide points: The study reportedly found significantly higher TCR beta diversity in malignant thyroid tumors than benign nodules, in blood and tumor.

As processed by the authors: The study took CDR3 differences across clinicopathological groups and made a distant-metastasis classifier for papillary thyroid cancer from them. MiXCR was used by TCRdb to re-call the PCR reads. TCRdb's processing, not the authors' own work, is the source of the V and J calls. This sample has about 18,000 clones, with roughly 26% found just once. This TCR was recovered from a female donor with papillary thyroid cancer or a benign thyroid nodule (not recorded which). Some clones in this sample may be carry-over from other donors' samples. The genes are TRBV4-2 and TRBJ2-3; 8 bases are a match to TRBD2. The sequenced sample was tumor tissue. CDR3 region: CASGSGGPDTQYF. The CDR3 DNA is TGTGCCAGCGGGAGCGGGGGACCAGATACGCAGTATTTT.